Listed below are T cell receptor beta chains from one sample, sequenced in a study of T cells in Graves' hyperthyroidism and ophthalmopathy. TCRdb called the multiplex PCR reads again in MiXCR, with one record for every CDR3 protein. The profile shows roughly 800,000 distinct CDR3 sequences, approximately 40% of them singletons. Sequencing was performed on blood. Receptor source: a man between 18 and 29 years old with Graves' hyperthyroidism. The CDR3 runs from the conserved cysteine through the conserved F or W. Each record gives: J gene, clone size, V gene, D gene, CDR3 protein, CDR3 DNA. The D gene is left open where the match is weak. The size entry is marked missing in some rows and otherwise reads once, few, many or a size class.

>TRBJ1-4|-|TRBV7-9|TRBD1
CASNLVGQNEKLFF
TGTGCCAGCAACTTAGTGGGACAGAATGAAAAACTGTTTTTT
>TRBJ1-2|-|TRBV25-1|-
CARDSAGEYGYTF
TGTGCTAGAGATTCCGCAGGGGAGTATGGCTACACCTTC
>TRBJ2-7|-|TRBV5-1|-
CAGSSDLEDEQYF
TGCGCCGGCAGCTCGGACCTCGAAGACGAGCAGTACTTC
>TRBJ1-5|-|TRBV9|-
CASSPGTALYSNQPQHF
TGTGCCAGCTCACCGGGGACTGCCCTATATAGCAATCAGCCCCAGCATTTT
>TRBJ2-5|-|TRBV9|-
CASSVSPAWGEETQYF
TGTGCCAGCAGCGTAAGCCCAGCCTGGGGAGAAGAGACCCAGTACTTC
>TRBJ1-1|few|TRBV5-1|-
CASSLSGDGEAFF
TGCGCCAGCAGCTTGTCGGGGGACGGTGAAGCTTTCTTT
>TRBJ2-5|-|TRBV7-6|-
CASSLTVEGGGSQGETQYF
TGTGCCAGCAGCTTAACGGTTGAAGGGGGTGGATCCCAAGGGGAGACCCAGTACTTC
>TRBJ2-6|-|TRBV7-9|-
CASSPPSSVISGANVLTF
TGTGCCAGCAGCCCACCGTCGTCGGTGATCTCTGGGGCCAACGTCCTGACTTTC
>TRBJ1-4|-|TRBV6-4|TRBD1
CASSHPGQGGEKLFF
TGTGCCAGCAGTCACCCGGGACAGGGAGGCGAAAAACTGTTTTTT
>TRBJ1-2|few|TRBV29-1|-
CSLPRDGMRTF
TGCAGCTTGCCCCGGGACGGCATGAGAACCTTC
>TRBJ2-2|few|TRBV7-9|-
CASWGSLWNTGELFF
TGTGCCAGCTGGGGTAGCCTGTGGAACACCGGGGAGCTGTTTTTT
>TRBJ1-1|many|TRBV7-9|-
CASSIDGSTEAFF
TGTGCCAGCAGCATCGATGGGAGCACTGAAGCTTTCTTT
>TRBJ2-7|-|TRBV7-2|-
CASSLDLAPTYEQYF
TGTGCCAGCAGCTTAGATCTCGCCCCAACCTACGAGCAGTACTTC
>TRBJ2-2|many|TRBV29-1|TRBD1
CSVATGAAGELFF
TGCAGCGTTGCAACAGGGGCTGCCGGGGAGCTGTTTTTT
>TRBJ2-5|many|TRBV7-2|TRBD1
CASSAHRGRQTQYF
TGTGCCAGCAGCGCCCACAGGGGGAGGCAGACCCAGTACTTC
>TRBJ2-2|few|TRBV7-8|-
CASSSITRLTGELFF
TGTGCCAGCAGCTCCATAACACGGCTCACCGGGGAGCTGTTTTTT
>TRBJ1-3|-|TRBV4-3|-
CASSQDLVNTIYF
TGCGCCAGCAGCCAAGATCTCGTAAACACCATATATTTT
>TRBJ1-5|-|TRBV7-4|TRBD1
CASSLDRAPLSNQPQHF
TGTGCCAGCAGTTTGGACAGGGCCCCCCTTAGCAATCAGCCCCAGCATTTT
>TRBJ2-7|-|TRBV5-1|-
CASSFAGEGEQYF
TGCGCCAGCAGTTTCGCAGGGGAGGGGGAGCAGTACTTC
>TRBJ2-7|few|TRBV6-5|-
CASTGTGVGEQYF
TGTGCCAGCACCGGGACCGGCGTCGGGGAGCAGTACTTC
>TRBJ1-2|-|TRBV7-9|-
CASSSESGDHGYTF
TGTGCCAGCAGTTCCGAGTCCGGGGACCATGGCTACACCTTC
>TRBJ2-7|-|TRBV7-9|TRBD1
CASRRTGENEQYF
TGTGCCAGCAGGCGGACAGGGGAGAACGAGCAGTACTTC
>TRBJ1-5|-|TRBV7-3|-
CASSLGGRGLSNQPQHF
TGTGCCAGCAGCTTAGGTGGCAGGGGATTGAGCAATCAGCCCCAGCATTTT
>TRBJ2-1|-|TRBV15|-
CATSTDSQGNEQFF
TGTGCCACCAGCACCGATTCTCAGGGCAATGAGCAGTTCTTC
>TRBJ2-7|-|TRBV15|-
CATSSQDPDSYEQYF
TGTGCCACCAGCAGCCAAGATCCGGACTCCTACGAGCAGTACTTC
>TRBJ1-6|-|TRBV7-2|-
CASSQDPLGVGSPLHF
TGTGCCAGCAGCCAAGATCCCCTGGGAGTTGGTTCACCCCTCCACTTT
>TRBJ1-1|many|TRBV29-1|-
CSVEDRLGRNTEAFF
TGCAGCGTTGAAGATCGGCTGGGCCGAAACACTGAAGCTTTCTTT
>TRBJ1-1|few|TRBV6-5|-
CASSYLDRRNTEAFF
TGTGCCAGCAGTTACCTGGACAGAAGGAACACTGAAGCTTTCTTT
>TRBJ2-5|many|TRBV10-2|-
CASSETAGTQYF
TGCGCCAGCAGTGAGACAGCGGGGACCCAGTACTTC
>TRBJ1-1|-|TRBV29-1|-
CSSLTENTEAFF
TGCAGCAGTTTGACGGAGAACACTGAAGCTTTCTTT
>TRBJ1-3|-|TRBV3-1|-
CASSQAAGGSGNTIYF
TGTGCCAGCAGCCAGGCCGCGGGGGGCTCTGGAAACACCATATATTTT
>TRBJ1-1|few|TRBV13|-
CASSQEWVMNTEAFF
TGCGCCAGCAGCCAAGAATGGGTCATGAACACTGAAGCTTTCTTT
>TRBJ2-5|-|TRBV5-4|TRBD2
CASSSGGGAMETQYF
TGTGCCAGCAGCTCGGGGGGGGGGGCGATGGAGACCCAGTACTTC
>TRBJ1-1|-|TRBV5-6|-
CASSRRAWNTEAFF
TGTGCCAGCAGCCGCAGGGCGTGGAACACTGAAGCTTTCTTT
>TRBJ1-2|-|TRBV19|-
CATRARAADGYTF
TGTGCCACCCGAGCACGGGCAGCTGATGGCTACACCTTC
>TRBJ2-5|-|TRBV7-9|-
CASSKTSRAQETQYF
TGTGCCAGCAGCAAGACCAGCCGGGCTCAAGAGACCCAGTACTTC
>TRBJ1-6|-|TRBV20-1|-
CSAAQGGGHNSPLHF
TGCAGTGCTGCCCAGGGCGGGGGCCATAATTCACCCCTCCACTTT
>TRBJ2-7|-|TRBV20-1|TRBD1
CSASSGAQGLYGQYF
TGCAGTGCTAGCTCCGGAGCACAGGGGTTATACGGGCAGTACTTC
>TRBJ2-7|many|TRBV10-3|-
CAISERGDEQYF
TGTGCCATCAGTGAGCGCGGCGACGAGCAGTACTTC
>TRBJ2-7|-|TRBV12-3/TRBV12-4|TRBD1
CASSFGSSDRGYEQYF
TGTGCCAGCAGTTTCGGTTCCTCGGACAGGGGTTACGAGCAGTACTTC
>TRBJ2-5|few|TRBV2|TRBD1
CASSGTGKGTQYF
TGTGCCAGCAGTGGGACAGGGAAAGGGACCCAGTACTTC
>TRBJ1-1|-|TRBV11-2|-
CANGAPPTGDTEAFF
TGTGCCAATGGGGCCCCACCGACGGGGGACACTGAAGCTTTCTTT
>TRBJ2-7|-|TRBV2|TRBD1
CASKWTGGYEQYF
TGTGCCAGCAAGTGGACAGGGGGCTACGAGCAGTACTTC
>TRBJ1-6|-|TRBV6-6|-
CASIGALRSPLHF
TGTGCCAGCATAGGGGCTTTAAGGTCACCCCTCCACTTT
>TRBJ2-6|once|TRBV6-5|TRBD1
CASSYRDRERGANVLTF
TGTGCCAGCAGTTACCGGGACAGGGAACGTGGGGCCAACGTCCTGACTTTC
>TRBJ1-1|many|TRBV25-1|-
CASSGGYTEAFF
TGTGCCAGCAGTGGGGGGTACACTGAAGCTTTCTTT
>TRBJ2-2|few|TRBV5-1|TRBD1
CASSQTPGQGTGELFF
TGCGCCAGCAGCCAAACCCCGGGACAGGGCACCGGGGAGCTGTTTTTT
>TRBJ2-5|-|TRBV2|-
CASSADSKTQYF
TGTGCCAGCAGTGCAGACAGCAAGACCCAGTACTTC
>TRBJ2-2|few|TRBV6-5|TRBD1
CASSMTGRVGELFF
TGTGCCAGCAGCATGACAGGGCGAGTCGGGGAGCTGTTTTTT
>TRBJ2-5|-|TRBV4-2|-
CASSREEAQETQYF
TGTGCCAGCAGCCGAGAAGAGGCCCAAGAGACCCAGTACTTC